This T cell receptor beta chain was obtained from a study of T cell repertoires in cytomegalovirus infection (dated by TCRdb to between 2017 and 2020). In the study overall: The HLA type of each donor mattered for the analysis, because public TCR beta signatures pointed to carriage of CMV infection along with the matching HLA type.

This clonotype was found many times. What this receptor recognizes is not known. No per-base quality is available; no much larger clone lies one base away. Broader findings and caveats from the paper: The ex vivo response was dominated by HLA-C-restricted CMV-specific TCR beta clonotypes, which also provided the single most frequent clonotype in two of eight donors. In both this cohort and an independent cohort of over 350 donors, the cumulative frequency of public TCR beta family members distinguished carriers of CMV infection plus the relevant HLA type.

For sequencing, an Illumina HiSeq 1500 was employed. TCRdb's own reprocessing of the public reads used fastp at Q25 and MiXCR and kept productive beta chains. Identical CDR3 protein sequences are pooled into one entry, listed with their most common genes and DNA. The sample table contains roughly 500,000 distinct CDR3 sequences; only one count was recorded for 15% to 20% of them. In total, the top ten clones hold around 25% of the sample. A distance of 12 bases separates the germline ends of V and J, which lose 3 bases and 0 bases respectively. From cysteine to phenylalanine, the CDR3 is 16 amino acids long. Just the 48-base CDR3 DNA is kept, in frame starting at base 1.

Recombination linked TRBV12-3 or TRBV12-4 to TRBJ2-1; the D segment could be TRBD1, given 5 matching bases. This TCR came from a human donor in good health (CMV status not recorded). Some clones in this sample may be carry-over from other donors' samples. Source material: CD8+ T cells from PBMCs. The DNA sequence is TGTGCCAGCAGTTTGGGTCAGGGTCCCTCCTACAATGAGCAGTTCTTC. Its product reads: CASSLGQGPSYNEQFF.